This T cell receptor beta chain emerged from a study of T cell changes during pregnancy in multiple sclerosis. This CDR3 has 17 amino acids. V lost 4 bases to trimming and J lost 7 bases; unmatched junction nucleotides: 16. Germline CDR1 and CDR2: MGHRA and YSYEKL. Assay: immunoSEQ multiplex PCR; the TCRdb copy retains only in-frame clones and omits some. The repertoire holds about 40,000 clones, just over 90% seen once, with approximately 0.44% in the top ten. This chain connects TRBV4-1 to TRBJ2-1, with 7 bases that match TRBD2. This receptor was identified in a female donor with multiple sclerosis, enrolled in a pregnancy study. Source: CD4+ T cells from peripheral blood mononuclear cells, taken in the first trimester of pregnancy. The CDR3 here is CASSPVWEFLGGNEQFF. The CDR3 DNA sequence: TGCGCCAGCAGCCCAGTGTGGGAGTTTCTGGGGGGGAATGAGCAGTTCTTC.